One and the same sample provided the 15 T cell receptor beta chains below, sequenced in a study of CD8 T cells in ankylosing spondylitis (dated 2017 in TCRdb). Libraries were prepared through 5' RACE. The sequencer was an Illumina HiSeq 2500. TCRdb's own reprocessing of the public reads used fastp at Q25 and MiXCR and kept productive beta chains. Records with the same CDR3 protein are collapsed into one entry carrying the most frequent genes and DNA. This sample has some 40,000 distinct CDR3 sequences in its table, and 10% to 13% of those were observed once. Roughly 16% of the sample is taken by the ten largest. Sequencing used blood, either unsorted or a sorted T cell fraction (not recorded which). The source is a male donor with ankylosing spondylitis or in good health (not recorded which).

This clonotype was recorded many times. V gene TRBV20-1 combines with J gene TRBJ2-1; 15 bases align to TRBD2. Germline trimming cut 5 bases from V and 6 bases from J; bases unmatched to any gene: 8. The CDR3 sequence is 16 residues long. Germline V gives CDR1 DFQATT, CDR2 SNEGSKA (reference sequence). The CDR3 region has the DNA TGCAGTGCTGGGGGACTAGCGGGAGGCCGGGGCAATGAGCAGTTCTTC. This translates into CSAGGLAGGRGNEQFF.

This clonotype was seen repeatedly, ten times or more. The chain joins TRBV7-3 to TRBJ2-1; TRBD1 might be the D (6 bases). Trimming cost V 5 bases and J 5 bases, with 10 bases left between them. The CDR3 has 13 amino acids. Germline V lookup: CDR1 SGHTA, CDR2 FQGTGA. For the CDR3, the DNA is TGTGCCAGCAGCCGTGGACAGAACAATGAGCAGTTCTTC. Translated, it gives CASSRGQNNEQFF.

This clonotype was counted at least ten times. The chain joins TRBV11-2 to TRBJ2-7, with D possibly being TRBD1 (6 bases). Germline V gene data show CDR1 as SGHAT and CDR2 as FQNNGV. Trimming cost V 3 bases and J 4 bases, with 7 bases left between them. This CDR3 comprises 12 residues. This CDR3 reads CASSLDSYEQYF. For the CDR3, the DNA is TGTGCCAGCAGCTTGGACAGTTACGAGCAGTACTTC.

This clonotype was found many times. The genes are TRBV20-1 and TRBJ1-5; a weak D match, TRBD1 (5 bases). The germline V and J ends were trimmed by 6 bases and 3 bases, with 18 bases remaining between them. The length of the CDR3 is 15 residues. Germline-derived CDR1 and CDR2 are DFQATT and SNEGSKA (reference sequence). CDR3 sequence: CSASRGNAANQPQHF. The CDR3 nucleotides read TGCAGTGCGTCTCGGGGCAACGCGGCCAATCAGCCCCAGCATTTT.

This clonotype was counted at least ten times. V usage is TRBV10-3 and J usage is TRBJ2-5, with TRBD2 identical over 12 bases. This CDR3 is 15 amino acids long. The J segment lost 5 bases and the V segment lost 3 bases, leaving 4 bases of the junction unmatched. CDR1 ENHRY and CDR2 SYGVKD come from the germline V gene. The CDR3 spells CAISDGLAGRETQYF. DNA of the CDR3: TGTGCCATCAGTGACGGACTAGCGGGACGTGAGACCCAGTACTTC.

The chain joins TRBV10-3 to TRBJ1-2; D remains unclear. Trimming cost V 6 bases and J 6 bases, with 14 bases left between them. Germline V gene sequence: CDR1 ENHRY, CDR2 SYGVKD. This CDR3 is 13 amino acids long. The CDR3 protein is CAISWAGGDGYTF. The CDR3 nucleotides are TGTGCCATCAGCTGGGCTGGCGGGGATGGCTACACCTTC.

The sample holds many counts of this clonotype. The chain joins TRBV6-1 to TRBJ2-7; D remains unclear. Germline lookup yields CDR1 MNHNS and CDR2 SASEGT. The CDR3 runs to 14 residues. V was pared by 1 base and J by 2 bases, with 9 bases between. The CDR3 sequence is CASSEDVRAYEQYF. The CDR3 bases are TGTGCCAGCAGTGAAGATGTCCGAGCCTACGAGCAGTACTTC.

This clonotype was seen many times. The chain uses TRBV29-1 and TRBJ2-5; D uncertain. Trimming cost V 4 bases and J 4 bases, with 10 bases left between them. CDR3 length: 12 amino acids. Germline lookup yields CDR1 SQVTM and CDR2 ANQGSEA. CDR3 DNA: TGCAGCGTTGGGGCAGCGCGAGAGACCCAGTACTTC. Its translation is CSVGAARETQYF. The full variable domain, completed using reference TRBV29-1 and TRBJ2-5, is SAVISQKPSRDICQRGTSLTIQCQVDSQVTMMFWYRQQPGQSLTLIATANQGSEATYESGFVIDKFPISRPNLTFSTLTVSNMSPEDSSIYLCSVGAARETQYFGPGTRLLVL.

The chain recombines TRBV7-3 with TRBJ2-3, with 15 bases matching TRBD2. The germline CDR1 and CDR2 sequences are SGHTA and FQGTGA. The CDR3 sequence is 17 residues long. After removal of 2 bases from V and 5 bases from J, the junction contained 5 bases not matched to a gene. This CDR3 is CASSLGLAGGYQDTQYF. The CDR3 bases are TGTGCCAGCAGCTTAGGACTAGCGGGAGGGTACCAAGATACGCAGTATTTT.

This clonotype has at least ten counts. The V gene is TRBV29-1, the J gene TRBJ2-3; the match to TRBD2 covers 7 bases. The germline V gene has CDR1 SQVTM and CDR2 ANQGSEA. This CDR3 is 13 amino acids long. The CDR3 DNA reads TGCAGTTTCTGGGGCGGGAGTACAGATACGCAGTATTTT. Its translation: CSFWGGSTDTQYF.

Many counts were recorded for this clonotype. The rearrangement links TRBV20-1 to TRBJ2-7; 8 nucleotides line up with TRBD1. The germline V gene encodes CDR1 DFQATT and CDR2 SNEGSKA (reference sequence). The CDR3 extends over 14 amino acids. V shed 0 bases and J 2 bases; nucleotides not matched to a gene: 3. The CDR3 sequence is CSARDQGATYEQYF. CDR3 bases: TGCAGTGCTAGAGACCAGGGGGCAACCTACGAGCAGTACTTC.

This clonotype was detected only a few times. The rearrangement links TRBV7-9 to TRBJ2-1; D not resolved. V shed 0 bases and J shed 5 bases, with 11 bases lying between them. The CDR3 spans 15 residues. Germline V gene data show CDR1 as SEHNR and CDR2 as FQNEAQ (reference sequence). CDR3 nucleotide sequence: TGTGCCAGCAGCTTAGCGCCGAGACTGGACAATGAGCAGTTCTTC. Translation gives CASSLAPRLDNEQFF.

This chain connects TRBV28 to TRBJ2-5; 10 bases fit TRBD2. The V gene end was trimmed by 1 base and the J gene end by 3 bases; junction bases not matched to a gene: 2. Germline V gene sequence: CDR1 MDHEN, CDR2 SYDVKM. The CDR3 is made up of 15 amino acids. CDR3 amino acids: CASSLSSGSEETQYF. CDR3 nucleotides: TGTGCCAGCAGTTTATCTAGCGGGAGTGAAGAGACCCAGTACTTC.

In this sample, this clonotype turned up many times. The rearrangement links TRBV27 to TRBJ2-7; 10 bases are shared with TRBD2. V lost 5 bases and J lost 0; bases outside the gene matches: 1. The CDR3 is 14 amino acids. Germline lookup yields CDR1 MNHEY and CDR2 SMNVEV (reference sequence). This CDR3 reads CASSLAGASYEQYF. The CDR3 DNA is TGTGCCAGCAGTCTAGCGGGGGCCTCCTACGAGCAGTACTTC.

This clonotype was recorded many times. This rearrangement joins TRBV7-6 to TRBJ1-5; unclear D gene. This CDR3 region has 15 residues. CDR1 SGHVS and CDR2 FNYEAQ come from the germline V gene. Trimming removed 1 base at V and 4 bases at J, with 11 bases between. CDR3 nucleotide sequence: TGTGCCAGCAGCTTAGAGGGAACCGGGAATCAGCCCCAGCATTTT. Its translation: CASSLEGTGNQPQHF. Full variable domain (rest looked up from reference TRBV7-6 and TRBJ1-5): GAGVSQSPRYKVTKRGQDVALRCDPISGHVSLYWYRQALGQGPEFLTYFNYEAQQDKSGLPNDRFSAERPEGSISTLTIQRTEQRDSAMYRCASSLEGTGNQPQHFGDGTRLSIL.